This T cell receptor beta chain was recovered during a study of CD8 T cells in Susac syndrome. CDR3 length: 15 amino acids. CDR1 MNHEY and CDR2 SVGEGT come from the germline V gene. The V gene lost 2 bases and the J gene lost 4 bases, with 13 bases spanning the gap. With random hexamers, roughly 0.45 to 1 ug RNA was reverse transcribed. An immunoSEQ multiplex PCR generated amplified TCR beta CDR3 products spanning 54 Vbeta and 13 Jbeta. TCRdb reanalysed the immunoSEQ multiplex PCR reads using MiXCR and keeps one entry per CDR3 protein. The table lists 70,000 or so distinct CDR3 sequences, 95% of them singletons.

Sequencing used CD8+ T cells from PBMCs. This sequence originates from a human donor in good health. The rearrangement uses TRBV6-2 or TRBV6-3 and TRBJ2-3; D unresolved. The CDR3 DNA follows: TGTGCCAGCAGTTACACAACAGTTGGGGCAGATACGCAGTATTTT. This codes for CASSYTTVGADTQYF.